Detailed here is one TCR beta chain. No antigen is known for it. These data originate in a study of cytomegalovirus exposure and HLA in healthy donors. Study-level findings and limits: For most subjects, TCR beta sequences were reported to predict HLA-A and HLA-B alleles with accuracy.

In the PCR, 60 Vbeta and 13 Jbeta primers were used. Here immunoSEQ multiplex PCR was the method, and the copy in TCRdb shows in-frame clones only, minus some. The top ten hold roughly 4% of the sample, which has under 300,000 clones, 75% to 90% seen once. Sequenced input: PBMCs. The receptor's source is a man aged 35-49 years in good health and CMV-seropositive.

In DNA form, the CDR3 reads TGCGCCAGCAGCCAAGATCCCCTAGCGGGAGGTGGGGAGACCCAGTACTTC. Protein sequence: CASSQDPLAGGGETQYF. The chain employs TRBV4-1 and TRBJ2-5, with TRBD2 matching over 11 bases. CDR1 MGHRA and CDR2 YSYEKL come from the germline V gene. The CDR3 length is 17 residues. V dropped 0 bases and J dropped 5; count of bases not matched to a gene: 8.